This T cell receptor beta chain is drawn from a study of cytomegalovirus exposure and HLA in healthy donors. PCR was performed using 60 Vbeta and 13 Jbeta primers. Produced via immunoSEQ multiplex PCR; TCRdb's table is partial and in-frame only. The table has about 57,000 clones, roughly 80% seen once. Germline lookup yields CDR1 LNHDA and CDR2 SQIVND (reference sequence). Trimming removed 6 bases from V and 0 bases from J; junction bases left unmatched: 4. The CDR3 totals 15 residues. This TCR came from a woman in her twenties or thirties in good health and CMV-seronegative. The sample was PBMCs. The rearrangement joins TRBV19 to TRBJ2-2; the match to TRBD1 covers 7 bases. The CDR3 spells CASSLGQANTGELFF. The CDR3 DNA is TGTGCCAGTAGCTTAGGACAGGCGAACACCGGGGAGCTGTTTTTT.